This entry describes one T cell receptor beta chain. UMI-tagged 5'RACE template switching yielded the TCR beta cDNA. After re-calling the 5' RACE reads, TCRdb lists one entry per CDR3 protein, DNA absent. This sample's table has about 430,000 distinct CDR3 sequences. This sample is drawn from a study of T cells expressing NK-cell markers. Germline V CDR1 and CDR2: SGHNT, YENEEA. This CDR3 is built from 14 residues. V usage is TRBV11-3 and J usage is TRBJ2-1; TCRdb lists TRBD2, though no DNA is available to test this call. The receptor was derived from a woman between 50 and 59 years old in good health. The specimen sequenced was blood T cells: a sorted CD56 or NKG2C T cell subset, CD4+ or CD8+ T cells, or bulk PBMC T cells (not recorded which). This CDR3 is CASSFSGLAGGGFF.